This TCR beta chain was retrieved from a study of blood T cell repertoires in COVID-19. Between the trimmed V and J ends, which lost 10 bases and 5 bases, there was a span of 12 bases. The germline CDR1 and CDR2 sequences are LGHDT and YNNKEL (reference sequence). The CDR3 length is 13 residues. Assay used: immunoSEQ multiplex PCR; TCRdb lists only in-frame clones, some missing. The sample has roughly 150,000 clones; more than 70% are singletons. This TCR was sampled from a woman of 80 years or more with active or convalescent COVID-19. This chain joins TRBV3-1 (or the pseudogene TRBV3-2) and TRBJ1-6; D gene uncertain. What was sequenced was peripheral blood. In DNA form, the CDR3 reads TGTGCCACCACACGGGATAATAATTCACCCCTCCACTTT. It encodes CATTRDNNSPLHF.